Sequencing of this TCR beta chain was carried out in a study of post-analysis software for immune sequencing data (dated by TCRdb to 2014 to 2015). The study in broad terms: The recorded disease courses included relapsing-remitting, secondary progressive and progressive-relapsing multiple sclerosis, and some patients had no subtype annotation. A subset of samples was prepared in parallel using single-end sample barcoding, then pooled and co-amplified after Illumina adapter ligation. The patient repertoires were compared against about 10 previously published healthy control repertoires obtained from donors aged 6 to 25 years. Overall results and qualifications from the work: About five TRBV segments, including TRBV5-6, TRBV5-1 and TRBV20-1, were significantly more frequent in patients than controls. The multiple sclerosis patient group was slightly younger than the control group. Normalized Chao1 diversity was significantly lower in multiple sclerosis patients than controls, suggesting substantial peripheral T-cell clonal expansion. When samples were clustered directly using the F measure, samples prepared in the same batch co-clustered strongly, which prompted a batch-effect correction.

Of note for this clonotype: Its antigen is still unknown. The record has no base qualities; no much larger clone is one base away.

Libraries were prepared through PCR. Instrument on record: Illumina HiSeq 2500. Unique molecular identifiers were incorporated into TCR beta cDNA libraries to reduce PCR and sequencing biases. Some 500,000 cDNA molecules were obtained for every 1 to 10 million input T cells, so each molecule roughly corresponded to one T cell. Patient libraries were prepared and sequenced with the same protocol used for the earlier healthy control dataset. Samples belonging to the same batch were prepared together, multiplexed and sequenced on a shared HiSeq lane. In the source study's methods: Raw barcoded reads were processed with MIGEC, and single-read molecular identifier groups were discarded before consensus assembly and CDR3 extraction. VDJtools was used for post-analysis of the clonotype tables, with diversity normalized by down-sampling every dataset to the smallest sample size. To correct batch-related cross-sample contamination, repertoire overlap clustering matched CDR3 amino acid sequences but not nucleotide sequences. TCRdb's own reprocessing of the public reads used fastp at Q25 and MiXCR and kept productive beta chains. Every CDR3 protein is listed once, alongside the most common genes and DNA of its rows. The V and J calls reflect TCRdb's pipeline rather than the authors' work. The sample profile shows hundreds of thousands of distinct CDR3 sequences; approximately 53% of them were found once. The ten largest account for approximately 4.5% of the sample.

To demonstrate the VDJtools post-analysis software, the study profiled TCR beta repertoires from the peripheral blood of around 13 young patients with multiple sclerosis. Multiple sclerosis patients were children and adolescents aged about 6 to 17 years. According to the germline V gene, CDR1 reads LGHNT and CDR2 reads FRNRAP. CDR3 length: 19 amino acids, cysteine to phenylalanine. The kept DNA is CDR3 alone, 57 bases in frame from the first base. V is cut back by 0 bases and J by 10 bases, with 21 bases in the junction unmatched. This TCR derives from a girl between 10 and 17 years old with multiple sclerosis. The V and J genes are TRBV12-5 and TRBJ2-1; TRBD1 lines up with 7 middle nucleotides. Specimen: blood. The CDR3 amino acid sequence is: CASGLVPAYRDRGRYEQFF. In nucleotides, the sequence is TGTGCTAGTGGTTTGGTCCCCGCCTACCGGGACAGAGGACGTTACGAGCAGTTCTTC.